Described below is a single T cell receptor (beta chain) sequence and its context. The data were obtained in a study of T cell clones after liver transplantation. Study context: Samples came pre-transplant, pre-randomization before withdrawal, and post-randomization after withdrawal ended.

The CDR3 has 14 amino acids. The ends were cut back, 0 bases at V and 3 bases at J, with 10 bases in the middle. Per the germline V gene, CDR1 is SGHRS and CDR2 is YFSETQ. Generated by immunoSEQ multiplex PCR, the TCRdb table keeps only in-frame clones and is missing some. The sample lists roughly 70,000 clones, more than 75% seen once, with 2.7% in the top ten. Here the sequenced sample was CD4+ T cells from blood, taken before liver transplant. The chain recombines TRBV5-1 with TRBJ2-7; D call uncertain. The clonotype was recovered from a human donor who received a liver transplant. In DNA, the CDR3 is TGCGCCAGCAGCTTGGACGTCAGGAGCTACGAGCAGTACTTC. This encodes CASSLDVRSYEQYF.